A selection of T cell receptor beta chains follows, all from one sample in a study of response to subunit inactivated influenza vaccine. TCRdb reprocessed the RT-PCR reads via MiXCR and lists one record per CDR3 protein. The table records hundreds of thousands of distinct CDR3 sequences, approximately 7.7% of them present only once. Specimen: PBMCs from blood, collected about 24 months after vaccination. The receptors derive from a man between 50 and 70 years old who received an inactivated influenza vaccine. CDR3s include the opening cysteine and the closing phenylalanine or tryptophan. A D gene is named only where the DNA matches it firmly. Rows give clone size only sometimes, using once, few, many, or a class for an expanded clone.

clone size	V gene	D gene	J gene	CDR3 protein	CDR3 DNA
few	TRBV14	TRBD2	TRBJ2-3	CASSPGLAGVTFTDTQYF	TGTGCCAGCAGCCCCGGACTAGCGGGGGTTACTTTCACAGATACGCAGTATTTT
few	TRBV20-1	-	TRBJ1-5	CSARRGGRVDQPQHF	TGCAGTGCTAGAAGGGGCGGAAGAGTGGATCAGCCCCAGCATTTT
-	TRBV29-1	-	TRBJ2-2	CSVRTNTNTGELFF	TGCAGCGTTAGGACAAACACAAACACCGGGGAGCTGTTTTTT
-	TRBV4-2	TRBD2	TRBJ2-1	CASTRGRGENEQFF	TGTGCCAGCACCCGTGGGAGGGGCGAGAATGAGCAGTTCTTC
-	TRBV7-6	TRBD1	TRBJ1-2	CASSQTGAYGYTF	TGTGCCAGCAGCCAAACAGGGGCCTATGGCTACACCTTC
many	TRBV12-3/TRBV12-4	-	TRBJ2-7	CASRPKLGAYSYEQYF	TGTGCCAGCAGGCCCAAACTCGGAGCGTACTCCTACGAGCAGTACTTC
few	TRBV20-1	TRBD2	TRBJ2-5	CSASAGLAGRETQYF	TGCAGTGCTAGCGCAGGACTAGCGGGAAGGGAGACCCAGTACTTC
-	TRBV7-9	TRBD2	TRBJ2-3	CASSATGRGGTQYF	TGTGCCAGCAGCGCGACAGGACGGGGGGGAACGCAGTATTTT
few	TRBV13	TRBD1	TRBJ2-7	CASSLGGAGAEQYF	TGTGCCAGCAGCCTAGGGGGCGCTGGGGCCGAGCAGTACTTC
few	TRBV2	-	TRBJ2-3	CASRRLVTGTDTQYF	TGTGCCAGCAGGCGACTAGTCACTGGCACAGATACGCAGTATTTT
few	TRBV3-1	-	TRBJ2-5	CASSDQGSETQYF	TGTGCCAGCAGCGATCAGGGAAGCGAGACCCAGTACTTC
-	TRBV30	-	TRBJ2-1	CAWTRLATYNEQFF	TGTGCCTGGACGCGTCTAGCGACCTACAATGAGCAGTTCTTC
-	TRBV6-1	TRBD1	TRBJ1-2	CASIPGGSSNYGYTF	TGTGCCAGCATCCCAGGGGGCAGCTCTAACTATGGCTACACCTTC
many	TRBV7-3	TRBD1	TRBJ2-1	CASSLTGFGDRAYNEQFF	TGTGCCAGCAGCTTAACGGGGTTTGGGGACAGGGCCTACAATGAGCAGTTCTTC
many	TRBV20-1	-	TRBJ1-1	CSARDRSGTWAFF	TGCAGTGCTAGAGATCGATCCGGAACGTGGGCTTTCTTT
many	TRBV7-2	TRBD2	TRBJ2-5	CASNPGLEQETQYF	TGTGCCAGCAATCCAGGACTAGAGCAAGAGACCCAGTACTTC
-	TRBV5-1	TRBD1	TRBJ2-7	CASSPGQGSVGAYEQYF	TGCGCCAGCAGCCCGGGACAGGGGTCGGTGGGAGCCTACGAGCAGTACTTC
-	TRBV25-1	-	TRBJ1-6	CASSEFGGYNSPLHF	TGTGCCAGCAGTGAATTTGGAGGTTATAATTCACCCCTCCACTTT